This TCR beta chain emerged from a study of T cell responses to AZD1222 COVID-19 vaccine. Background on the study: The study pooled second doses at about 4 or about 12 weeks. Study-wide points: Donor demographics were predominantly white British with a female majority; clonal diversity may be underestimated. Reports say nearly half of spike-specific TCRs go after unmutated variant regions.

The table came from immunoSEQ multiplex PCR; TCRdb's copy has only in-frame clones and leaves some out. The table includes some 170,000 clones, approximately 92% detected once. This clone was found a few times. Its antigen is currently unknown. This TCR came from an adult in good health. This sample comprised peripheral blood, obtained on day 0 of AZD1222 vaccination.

The CDR3 nucleotides are TGCAGCGTCCCCCAACTAGGTGAGCAGTTCTTC. Protein: CSVPQLGEQFF. This rearrangement joins TRBV29-1 to TRBJ2-1, with a tentative D call TRBD2 (5 bases). This CDR3 is built from 11 residues. Germline V gene data show CDR1 as SQVTM and CDR2 as ANQGSEA. The V gene lost 6 bases and the J gene lost 9 bases, with 12 bases spanning the gap.